What follows describes a single T cell receptor beta chain. Its antigen is not identified. This specimen comes from a study of CD8+CD57+ T cells in acquired aplastic anemia. Study-level background: DNA from sorted CD4+ and CD8+ cells averaged around 3.5 ug.

Flow cytometry had shown expanded CD8+CD57+ cells in the patients chosen for sequencing. Patients had received no therapy at the time of blood sampling. The germline CDR1 and CDR2 sequences are SGHTA and FQGNSA. The V end lost 2 bases, the J end lost 8 bases, and 10 bases lay between the germline ends. This CDR3 region has 13 residues. General study findings and limits: Controls and patients did not differ significantly in CD8+ Simpson's diversity.

Genomic DNA constituted the template upon which TCR beta VDJ and CDR3 profiling was performed. TCRdb re-called the reads through MiXCR, storing one row per CDR3 protein. The table shows about 120,000 distinct CDR3 sequences, with approximately 50% occurring only once. Input material: sorted CD4+, CD8+, or CD8+CD57+ T cells (not recorded which) from PBMCs. The chain joins TRBV7-2 to TRBJ1-3, with D maybe TRBD1 (5 bases). This TCR was recovered from a human donor with aplastic anemia. The chain's CDR3 is CASSLSQGYTIYF. CDR3 nucleotides: TGTGCCAGCAGCTTATCTCAGGGATACACCATATATTTT.